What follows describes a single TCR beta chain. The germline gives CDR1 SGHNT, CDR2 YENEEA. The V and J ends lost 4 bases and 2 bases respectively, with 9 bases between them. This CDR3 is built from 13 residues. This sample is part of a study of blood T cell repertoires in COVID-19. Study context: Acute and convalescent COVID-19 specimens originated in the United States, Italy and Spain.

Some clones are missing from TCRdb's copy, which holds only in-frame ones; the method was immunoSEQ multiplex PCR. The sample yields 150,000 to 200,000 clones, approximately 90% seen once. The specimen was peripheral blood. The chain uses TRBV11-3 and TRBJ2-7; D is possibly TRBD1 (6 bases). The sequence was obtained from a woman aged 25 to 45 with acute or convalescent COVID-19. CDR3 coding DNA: TGTGCCAGCAGCTCCGGGACAACCTACGAGCAGTACTTC. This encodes CASSSGTTYEQYF.